This T cell receptor (beta chain) was retrieved from a study of human versus mouse CDR3 diversity and MHC coevolution (TCRdb year 2017). With regard to the full study: According to reports, the immunoSEQ assay can detect one in 200,000 T cells and keeps multiplex PCR amplification bias to a minimum. Across the mouse and human samples, each sample yielded between about 0.6 x 10^7 and 1.6 x 10^7 valid reads. As a reference point for TCR selection on multiple MHC II alleles, the study used human naive CD4 T cell repertoires and compared them against human-TCR-locus transgenic mice that have a single MHC II. Three healthy volunteer blood donors made up the human cohort, with one aged 30 to 40, one aged 40 to 50 and one aged 60 to 70 at collection. Summary of the overall study and its limitations: The largest TCR beta repertoire according to iCHAO1 estimates belonged to humans, at about 1.6 million clonotypes, a result attributed likely to selection by multiple MHC II molecules. On average, humans had more CDR3 deletions and insertions than mice, indicating greater exonuclease and TdT activity. Repertoire diversity was not regarded as directly comparable between humans and mice because human T cells were selected on several MHC II alleles. The lowest clonal inequality scores among all compared groups were observed in most of the three human donors.

Based on the germline V gene, the CDR1 and CDR2 sequences are SGHRS and YFSETQ. V trim: 3 bases; J trim: 8 bases; unmatched bases: 16. The CDR3 measures 17 amino acids from cysteine to phenylalanine. Only the CDR3 DNA is retained, 51 bases long and in frame from the first base. Comment on this clone: It lacks a known antigen. There are no base qualities to consult, and no much larger clone falls within one base.

Naive CD4 T cells, defined as CD45RO-negative and CD62L-positive, were isolated from PBMCs by fluorescence-activated cell sorting. From each donor, 40 to 55 ml of fresh peripheral blood was taken, and Ficoll density centrifugation was then used to isolate PBMCs. Cells were sorted on a FACSAria III instrument, and every sample had a purity above 90%. Genomic DNA was extracted from the sorted cells using the QIAGEN blood and tissue kit and was quantified on a NanoDrop 1000. Using multiplex PCR of genomic DNA, the immunoSEQ platform deep sequenced and quantified the TCR alpha and beta chains. The study's processing was this. IMGT gene and region definitions were used for annotation of the TCR sequences. Out-of-frame rearrangements were used as a proxy for the preselection repertoire and compared with in-frame clonotypes. The iCHAO1 estimator supplied with the immunoSEQ platform was used to estimate repertoire size. Clonal inequality was measured with a Gini index on in-frame amino acid clonotypes, based on the Lorenz curve. The intersect function in the R package tcR was used to count shared clonotypes, while the Jaccard index served to score similarity. Principal component analysis of V, J and V-J usage frequencies was run with the R prcomp function without normalization. TCRdb re-hosts the immuneACCESS table, in-frame sequences only. Its copies lack some clones; in the studies checked, an unresolved V gene accounts for under half of them, and the cause for the rest is not known. V, J and clone size derive from that table, while D and trimming were established from the DNA sequence. The sample table shows 60,000 to 95,000 clones, and 85% to 95% are seen once. Together, the top ten hold 0.15% of the sample.

The sequence derives from a person aged 30-70 years in good health. The sequence links TRBV5-1 to TRBJ1-4, with TRBD1 identical over 7 junction bases. Input material: naive CD4+ T cells from blood. The sample's cell subset or site, from its label and the paper: CD45RO-negative CD62L-positive naive CD4 T cells. The CDR3 has the sequence CASSSAVQRTGGEKLFF. DNA sequence: TGCGCCAGCAGCTCGGCTGTACAGAGGACAGGTGGGGAAAAACTGTTTTTT.